A selection of T cell receptor beta chains follows, all from one sample in a study of technical replicates of blood from a few donors. The repertoire was sequenced with immunoSEQ multiplex PCR; TCRdb's copy has only in-frame clones and lacks some. The sample shows tens of thousands of clones, 95% of them seen only once. The sample comprised T cells isolated from PBMCs. The receptors shown here come from a human donor in good health. The CDR3 runs from the conserved cysteine through the conserved F or W. Fields, in order: V gene, J gene, D gene, clone size, CDR3 DNA, CDR3 protein. A D gene is named only where the DNA matches it firmly. Some rows mark clone size as missing; the rest say once, few, many or name a class of expanded clone.

V gene: TRBV19; J gene: TRBJ2-7; D gene: .; clone size: .; CDR3 DNA: TGTGCCAGTAGTATAATTAGCGGGACAGGGAGCCACGAGCAGTACTTC; CDR3 protein: CASSIISGTGSHEQYF
V gene: TRBV7-3; J gene: TRBJ1-1; D gene: TRBD1; clone size: .; CDR3 DNA: TGTGCCAGCAGACAGACAGGGGGCAACACTGAAGCTTTCTTT; CDR3 protein: CASRQTGGNTEAFF
V gene: TRBV6-6; J gene: TRBJ1-2; D gene: TRBD1; clone size: .; CDR3 DNA: TGTGCCAGCAGTCGACAGGGGGTTGACTATGGCTACACCTTC; CDR3 protein: CASSRQGVDYGYTF
V gene: TRBV28; J gene: TRBJ1-5; D gene: TRBD1; clone size: .; CDR3 DNA: TGTGCCAGCAGTCCAGGGGGTCTGCCCCAGCATTTT; CDR3 protein: CASSPGGLPQHF
V gene: TRBV5-1; J gene: TRBJ2-3; D gene: TRBD2; clone size: .; CDR3 DNA: TGCGCCAGCAGCTTGGGACTAGCGGAAGATACGCAGTATTTT; CDR3 protein: CASSLGLAEDTQYF
V gene: TRBV2; J gene: TRBJ1-4; D gene: .; clone size: .; CDR3 DNA: TGTGCCATGGGGGGGCAGTTTAATAGAGTGCAGTTTTTT; CDR3 protein: CAMGGQFNRVQFF
V gene: TRBV15; J gene: TRBJ2-5; D gene: TRBD2; clone size: .; CDR3 DNA: TGTGCCACCAGCAGAGAACTAGCGGGAGTGACCCAGTACTTC; CDR3 protein: CATSRELAGVTQYF
V gene: TRBV28; J gene: TRBJ1-4; D gene: .; clone size: .; CDR3 DNA: TGTGCCAGCAGTTCAACGACGGGGGGGTTGGAAAAACTGTTTTTT; CDR3 protein: CASSSTTGGLEKLFF
V gene: TRBV4-1; J gene: TRBJ1-1; D gene: .; clone size: .; CDR3 DNA: TGCGCCAGCAGCCAAGATGACAGTTGGGGCACTGAAGCTTTCTTT; CDR3 protein: CASSQDDSWGTEAFF
V gene: TRBV9; J gene: TRBJ2-1; D gene: .; clone size: .; CDR3 DNA: TGTGCCAGCAGCGAGACATTTACCTACAATGAGCAGTTCTTC; CDR3 protein: CASSETFTYNEQFF
V gene: TRBV2; J gene: TRBJ2-1; D gene: TRBD2; clone size: .; CDR3 DNA: TGTGCCACCTCGTGGGTAGCGGGGAACAATGAGCAGTTCTTC; CDR3 protein: CATSWVAGNNEQFF
V gene: TRBV19; J gene: TRBJ1-5; D gene: TRBD1; clone size: .; CDR3 DNA: TGTGCCAGTAGTATAGATCACGGAGGGGGCAAACAGCCCCAGCATTTT; CDR3 protein: CASSIDHGGGKQPQHF
V gene: TRBV5-1; J gene: TRBJ2-7; D gene: .; clone size: .; CDR3 DNA: TGCGCCAGCAGCTTGCCCCTAGCTGGCGAGCAGTACTTC; CDR3 protein: CASSLPLAGEQYF
V gene: TRBV5-1; J gene: TRBJ2-2; D gene: TRBD1; clone size: once; CDR3 DNA: TGCGCCAGCAGCGGGACAGGGGCGAACACCGGGGAGCTGTTTTTT; CDR3 protein: CASSGTGANTGELFF
V gene: TRBV29-1; J gene: TRBJ2-7; D gene: .; clone size: once; CDR3 DNA: TGCAGCGCTAAGACAGGAGTCTACGAGCAGTACTTC; CDR3 protein: CSAKTGVYEQYF
V gene: TRBV19; J gene: TRBJ1-1; D gene: TRBD1; clone size: .; CDR3 DNA: TGTGCCAGTAGTATAGATGCAGGGGGCTTTGTTACCTACTGGAACACTGAAGCTTTCTTT; CDR3 protein: CASSIDAGGFVTYWNTEAFF
V gene: TRBV18; J gene: TRBJ1-2; D gene: TRBD1; clone size: .; CDR3 DNA: TGTGCCAGCGCTCGGGACAGGGTCGACGGCTACACCTTC; CDR3 protein: CASARDRVDGYTF
V gene: TRBV19; J gene: TRBJ2-7; D gene: .; clone size: .; CDR3 DNA: TGTGCCACCCGAGAGAAGTACGAGCAGTACTTC; CDR3 protein: CATREKYEQYF
V gene: TRBV19; J gene: TRBJ2-7; D gene: TRBD1; clone size: .; CDR3 DNA: TGTGCCAGTAGTATAGGGGACAGCTCCTACGAGCAGTACTTC; CDR3 protein: CASSIGDSSYEQYF
V gene: TRBV7-8; J gene: TRBJ1-2; D gene: TRBD1; clone size: .; CDR3 DNA: TGTGCCAGCAGCTTACCCACAGAACCACAGGGGTTAAACTATGGCTACACCTTC; CDR3 protein: CASSLPTEPQGLNYGYTF
V gene: TRBV4-1; J gene: TRBJ2-1; D gene: TRBD1; clone size: once; CDR3 DNA: TGCGCCAGCAGCCAGGGAGCCGGGACAGCATACAATGAGCAGTTCTTC; CDR3 protein: CASSQGAGTAYNEQFF
V gene: TRBV6-6; J gene: TRBJ2-5; D gene: TRBD2; clone size: .; CDR3 DNA: TGTGCCAGCAGTTACGATCGAGCGGGAGCTGGGGAGACCCAGTACTTC; CDR3 protein: CASSYDRAGAGETQYF
V gene: TRBV7-9; J gene: TRBJ2-5; D gene: TRBD2; clone size: .; CDR3 DNA: TGTGCCAGCAGCCCCCCCCAAAGTCCGGGGGGTCGAGAGACCCAGTACTTC; CDR3 protein: CASSPPQSPGGRETQYF
V gene: TRBV28; J gene: TRBJ2-7; D gene: .; clone size: .; CDR3 DNA: TGTGCCAGCAGTTTTGCGCTCCAGCAGTACTTC; CDR3 protein: CASSFALQQYF
V gene: TRBV6-6; J gene: TRBJ2-3; D gene: .; clone size: .; CDR3 DNA: TGTGCCAGCAGTTATACCGGGGGGCGGGGGAAGGGTACGCAGTATTTT; CDR3 protein: CASSYTGGRGKGTQYF
V gene: TRBV7-2; J gene: TRBJ2-7; D gene: .; clone size: .; CDR3 DNA: TGTGCCAGCGGTAAAAAAGGACTAGGGGGGACCTACGAGCAGTACTTC; CDR3 protein: CASGKKGLGGTYEQYF
V gene: TRBV5-1; J gene: TRBJ2-2; D gene: TRBD2; clone size: .; CDR3 DNA: TGCGCCAGCAGCTTCGGACTAGCGGGAGGTTCGGGGGAGCTGTTTTTT; CDR3 protein: CASSFGLAGGSGELFF
V gene: TRBV4-1; J gene: TRBJ1-4; D gene: TRBD1; clone size: .; CDR3 DNA: TGCGCCAGCAGCCTAACCACACAGGGGGCAAGGGAAAAACTGTTTTTT; CDR3 protein: CASSLTTQGAREKLFF
V gene: TRBV4-1; J gene: TRBJ1-1; D gene: TRBD1; clone size: .; CDR3 DNA: TGCGCCAGCAGGCGGACAGGGAACACTGAAGCTTTCTTT; CDR3 protein: CASRRTGNTEAFF
V gene: TRBV28; J gene: TRBJ2-7; D gene: TRBD1; clone size: .; CDR3 DNA: TGTGCCAGCAGTTTAGTTGGGACAGGCATGTACGAGCAGTACTTC; CDR3 protein: CASSLVGTGMYEQYF
V gene: TRBV28; J gene: TRBJ2-2; D gene: .; clone size: .; CDR3 DNA: TGTGCCAGCAGTTTCCAGGGTGTAGGAACCGGGGAGCTGTTTTTT; CDR3 protein: CASSFQGVGTGELFF